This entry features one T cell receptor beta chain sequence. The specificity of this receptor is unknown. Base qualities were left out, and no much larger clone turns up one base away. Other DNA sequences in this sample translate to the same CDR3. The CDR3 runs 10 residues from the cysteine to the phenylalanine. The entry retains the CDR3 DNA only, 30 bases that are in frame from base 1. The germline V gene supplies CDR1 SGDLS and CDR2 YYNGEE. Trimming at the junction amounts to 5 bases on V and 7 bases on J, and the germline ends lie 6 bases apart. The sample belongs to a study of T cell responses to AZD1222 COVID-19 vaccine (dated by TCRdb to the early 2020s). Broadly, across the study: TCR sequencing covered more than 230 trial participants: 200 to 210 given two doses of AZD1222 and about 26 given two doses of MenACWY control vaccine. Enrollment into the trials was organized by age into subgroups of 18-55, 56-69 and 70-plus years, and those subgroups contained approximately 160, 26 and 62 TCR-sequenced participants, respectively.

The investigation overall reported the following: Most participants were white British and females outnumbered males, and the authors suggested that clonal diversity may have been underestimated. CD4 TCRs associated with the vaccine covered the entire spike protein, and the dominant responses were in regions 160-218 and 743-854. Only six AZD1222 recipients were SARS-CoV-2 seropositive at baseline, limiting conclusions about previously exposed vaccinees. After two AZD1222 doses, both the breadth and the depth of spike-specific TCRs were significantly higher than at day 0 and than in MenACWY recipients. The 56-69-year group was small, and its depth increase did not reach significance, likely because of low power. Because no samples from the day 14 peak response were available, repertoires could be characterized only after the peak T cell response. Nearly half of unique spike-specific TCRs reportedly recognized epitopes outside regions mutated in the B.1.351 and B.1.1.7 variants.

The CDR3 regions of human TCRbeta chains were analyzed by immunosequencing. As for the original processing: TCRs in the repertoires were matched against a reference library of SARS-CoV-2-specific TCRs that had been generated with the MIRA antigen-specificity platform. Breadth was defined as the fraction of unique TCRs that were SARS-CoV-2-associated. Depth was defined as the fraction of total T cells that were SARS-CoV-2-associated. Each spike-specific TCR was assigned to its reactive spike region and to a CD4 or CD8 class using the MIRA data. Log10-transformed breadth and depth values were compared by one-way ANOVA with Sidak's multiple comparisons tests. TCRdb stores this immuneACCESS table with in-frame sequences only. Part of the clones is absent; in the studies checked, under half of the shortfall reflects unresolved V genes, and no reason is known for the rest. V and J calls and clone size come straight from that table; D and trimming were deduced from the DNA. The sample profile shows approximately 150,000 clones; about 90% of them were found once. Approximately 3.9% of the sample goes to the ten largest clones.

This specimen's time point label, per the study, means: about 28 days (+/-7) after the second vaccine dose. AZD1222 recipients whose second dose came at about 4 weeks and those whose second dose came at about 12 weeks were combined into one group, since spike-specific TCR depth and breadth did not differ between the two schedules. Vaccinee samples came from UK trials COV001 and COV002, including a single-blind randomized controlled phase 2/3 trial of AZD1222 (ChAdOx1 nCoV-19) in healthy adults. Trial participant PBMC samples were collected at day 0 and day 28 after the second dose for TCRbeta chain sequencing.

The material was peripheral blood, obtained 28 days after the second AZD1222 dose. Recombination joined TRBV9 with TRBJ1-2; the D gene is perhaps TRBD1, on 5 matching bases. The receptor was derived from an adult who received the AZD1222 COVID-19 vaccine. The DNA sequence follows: TGTGCCAGCAGGAGGGGTGGCTACACCTTC. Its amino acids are CASRRGGYTF.